The present entry profiles one T cell receptor (beta chain) with its context. Its cognate antigen is unknown. This CDR3 has 15 residues. The V gene end was trimmed by 1 base and the J gene end by 8 bases; junction bases not matched to a gene: 7. Germline CDR1 SGHDT, CDR2 YYEEEE. PCR involved 60 Vbeta and 13 Jbeta primers. Original handling: A later analysis counted around 74 million unique TCR beta chains, 9.5 million to 13 million shared. This table comes from immunoSEQ multiplex PCR, and its TCRdb copy is limited to in-frame clones, with some not included. The V and J calls and clone size were taken over from that table, and D and trimming were inferred from the DNA. Here the sample spans fewer than 140,000 clones, approximately 80% being singletons. The record originates from a study of cytomegalovirus exposure and HLA in healthy donors. The study's findings and limits: The classifier reportedly diagnosed cytomegalovirus status with high sensitivity and specificity. Being productive about 90% or about 30% of the time was typical of most TCR beta V segments in an earlier analysis.

The gene calls are TRBV5-6 and TRBJ2-3, with 10 bases lining up with TRBD1. Specimen: PBMCs. This clonotype was obtained from a man aged 55 to 70 in good health and CMV-seronegative. The CDR3 spells CASSLQDRGSSTQYF. Written as DNA, the CDR3 is TGTGCCAGCAGCTTGCAGGACAGGGGGTCGAGTACGCAGTATTTT.